One T cell receptor (beta chain) is described in this entry. This clonotype was counted at least ten times. Its antigen is not yet known. Base qualities are not recorded, but no much larger clone differs from it by a single base. Amplification of TCR beta CDR3 regions was carried out from RNA transcripts. The TCR CDR3 was subjected to a first round of RT-PCR using the HTBI primer set and the Qiagen OneStep RT-PCR kit. A second multiplex PCR round built the libraries, followed by size selection and purification. Libraries were sequenced paired-end with 100 bp reads on an Illumina HiSeq2000. In the paper's pipeline: SOAPnuke was used to process the raw data, with reads discarded if the reads contained adapters or uncalled bases, had a mean Phred below 15, or lacked an exact constant-primer or identifier match. COPE v1.2.5 was used to merge the high-quality paired reads, and each unique nucleotide sequence was defined as a clonotype. Clonotypes were aligned to IMGT TRBV, TRBD and TRBJ reference segments using MiTCR v1.1. Analysis was restricted to V-J combinations with a frequency above 0.0001, which covered roughly 99% of repertoires. A TCS score was defined as the ratio of F50 (clonal expansion) to E x V (chaos), with BLOSUM62-based TCRdist applied between CDR3 peptides within each V-J. Welch's t-statistics and random forest reduced roughly 530 V-J features to about 13, which were used in a naive Bayes classifier (R e1071). Through fastp at Q25 and MiXCR, TCRdb rebuilt clones from the public reads, retaining in-frame beta chains. Every CDR3 protein is listed once, alongside the most common genes and DNA of its rows. The V and J calls and clone size come from TCRdb's table, not from the authors' own analysis. Within this sample are 250,000 to 300,000 distinct CDR3 sequences, with around 20% of them counted one time only. The ten largest account for 39% of the sample.

This sample is drawn from a study of T cells in Graves' hyperthyroidism and ophthalmopathy (dated by TCRdb to about 2019). Turning to the overall study: Peripheral blood was sampled at the time of initial diagnosis, prior to any treatment. To identify TCR V-J signatures that set the groups apart, the researchers used a discovery cohort of roughly 100 patients, made up of 40 to 45 with Graves' ophthalmopathy and approximately 57 with stable Graves' hyperthyroidism. An independent validation cohort of around 19 hyperthyroidism patients and about 15 patients who later progressed to ophthalmopathy tested prospective prediction of ophthalmopathy. The 95 to 100 discovery patients were randomly divided into training and test sets at a 7:3 ratio. In more than five Graves' hyperthyroidism patients, the study also compared T-cell repertoires from thyroid tissue with T-cell repertoires from blood. Once sampling was done, hyperthyroidism patients were given methimazole at a starting dose of 30 mg daily, whereas ophthalmopathy patients were given high-dose intravenous methylprednisolone. The paper reports TCR Vbeta CDR3 sequencing of fewer than 150 peripheral blood samples: around 41 ophthalmopathy, under 80 hyperthyroidism and around 17 progressor patients.

Moderately to severely active disease, a Clinical Activity Score of at least 3, a NOSPECS grade of at least 4, and a duration under 3 months were present in ophthalmopathy patients. The study excluded patients with uncontrolled infections, other autoimmune diseases, pregnancy or lactation. Diagnoses relied on clinical symptoms, serum thyroxine and TRAb, thyroid ultrasound and orbital computed tomography. Ficoll-Paque density gradient centrifugation was used to isolate PBMCs from about 10 ml of fresh peripheral blood. Total RNA was extracted with Trizol reagent, and quality was checked on an Agilent 2100 Bioanalyzer. Study-level results and caveats: Sample size was not statistically predetermined, and investigators were not blinded to group allocation. In validation, the model predicted progression to ophthalmopathy a median of around 6.5 months before onset, with over 60% sensitivity and roughly 73% specificity. A 13 V-J signature model separated ophthalmopathy from stable hyperthyroidism, with roughly 88% sensitivity and 81.08% specificity in cross-validation and 80%/75% in testing. Most expanded thyroid clonotypes (frequency above 0.001) were also detected in blood, a finding suggesting that blood repertoires may reflect thyroid immune responses.

The germline V gene gives CDR1 as MDHEN and CDR2 as SYDVKM. There are 13 amino acids in the CDR3, from cysteine to phenylalanine inclusive. Only CDR3 DNA remains: 39 bases, in frame from the first base. A distance of 4 bases separates the germline ends of V and J, which lose 1 base and 1 base respectively. This TCR was sampled from a man between 45 and 60 years old with Graves' ophthalmopathy. The rearranged chain carries TRBV28 and TRBJ1-1; a confident D gene designation cannot be given. The sample was blood. DNA sequence: TGTGCCAGCAGTTTATTGACGAACACTGAAGCTTTCTTT. The translation is CASSLLTNTEAFF.